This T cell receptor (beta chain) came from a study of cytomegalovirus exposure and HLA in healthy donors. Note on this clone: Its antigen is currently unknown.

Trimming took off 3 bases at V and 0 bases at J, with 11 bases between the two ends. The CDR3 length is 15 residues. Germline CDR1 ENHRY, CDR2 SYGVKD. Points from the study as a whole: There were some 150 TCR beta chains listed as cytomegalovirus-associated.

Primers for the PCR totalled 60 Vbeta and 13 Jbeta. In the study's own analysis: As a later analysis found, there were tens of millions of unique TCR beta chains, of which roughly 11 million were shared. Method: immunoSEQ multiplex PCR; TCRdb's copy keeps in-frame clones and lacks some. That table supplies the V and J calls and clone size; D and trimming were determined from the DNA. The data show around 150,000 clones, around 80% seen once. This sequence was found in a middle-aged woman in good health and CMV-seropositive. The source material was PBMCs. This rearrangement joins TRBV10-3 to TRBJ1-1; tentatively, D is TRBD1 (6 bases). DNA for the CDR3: TGTGCCATCAGTGACTACGGACAGATGAACACTGAAGCTTTCTTT. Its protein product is CAISDYGQMNTEAFF.